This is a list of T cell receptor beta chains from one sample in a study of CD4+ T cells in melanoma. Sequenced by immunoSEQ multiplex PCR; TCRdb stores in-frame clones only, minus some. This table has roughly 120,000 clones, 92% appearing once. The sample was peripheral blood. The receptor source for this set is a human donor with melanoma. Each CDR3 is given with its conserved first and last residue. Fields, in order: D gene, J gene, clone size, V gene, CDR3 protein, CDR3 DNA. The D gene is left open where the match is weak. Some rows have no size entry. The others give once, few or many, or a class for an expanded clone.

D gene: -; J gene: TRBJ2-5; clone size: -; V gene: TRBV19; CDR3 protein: CASSIEGGDTQYF; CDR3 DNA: TGTGCCAGTAGTATTGAGGGGGGCGACACCCAGTACTTC
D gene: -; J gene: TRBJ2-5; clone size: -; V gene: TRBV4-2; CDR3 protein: CASSQEPGIGETQYF; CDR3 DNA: TGTGCCAGCAGCCAAGAACCGGGGATTGGGGAGACCCAGTACTTC
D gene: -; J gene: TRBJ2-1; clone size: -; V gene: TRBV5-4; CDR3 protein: CASSLDFRPANEQFF; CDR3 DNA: TGTGCCAGCAGCTTAGACTTTAGACCCGCGAATGAGCAGTTCTTC
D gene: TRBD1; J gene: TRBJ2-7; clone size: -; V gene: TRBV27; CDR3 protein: CASSSRDRPVYEQYF; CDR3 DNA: TGTGCCAGCAGTTCTAGGGACAGGCCCGTCTACGAGCAGTACTTC
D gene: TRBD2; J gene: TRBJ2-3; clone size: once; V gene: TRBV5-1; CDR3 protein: CASTVNGDYTDAQYF; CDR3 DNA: TGCGCCAGTACGGTAAACGGGGACTACACAGATGCGCAGTATTTT
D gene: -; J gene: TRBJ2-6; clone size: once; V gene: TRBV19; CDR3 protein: CASSPKGVAGANVLTF; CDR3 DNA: TGTGCCAGTAGTCCTAAGGGGGTAGCTGGGGCCAACGTCCTGACTTTC
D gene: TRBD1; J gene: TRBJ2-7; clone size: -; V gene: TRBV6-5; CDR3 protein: CASSREATGVDEQYF; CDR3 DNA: TGTGCCAGCAGCCGCGAGGCGACAGGGGTCGACGAGCAGTACTTC
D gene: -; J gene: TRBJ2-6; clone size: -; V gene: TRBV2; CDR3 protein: CASRYSESGANVLTF; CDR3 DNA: TGTGCCAGCCGTTATTCTGAATCTGGGGCCAACGTCCTGACTTTC
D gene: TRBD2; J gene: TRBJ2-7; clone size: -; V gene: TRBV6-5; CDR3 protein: CASSLMTSGRGEQYF; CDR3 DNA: TGTGCCAGCAGTCTTATGACTAGCGGGAGGGGAGAGCAGTACTTC
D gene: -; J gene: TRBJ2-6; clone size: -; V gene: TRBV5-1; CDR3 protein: CASSLQGSGANVLTF; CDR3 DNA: TGCGCCAGCAGCTTACAGGGCTCTGGGGCCAACGTCCTGACTTTC
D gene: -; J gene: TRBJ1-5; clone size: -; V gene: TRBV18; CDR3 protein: CASSPSGDHQPQHF; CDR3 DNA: TGTGCCAGCTCACCTTCCGGGGACCATCAGCCCCAGCATTTT
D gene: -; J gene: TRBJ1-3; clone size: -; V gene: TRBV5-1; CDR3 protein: CASSLAPRAGNTIYF; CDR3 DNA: TGCGCCAGCAGCTTGGCTCCCAGGGCCGGAAACACCATATATTTT
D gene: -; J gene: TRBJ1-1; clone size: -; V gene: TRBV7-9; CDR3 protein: CASSSHGQIKNTEAFF; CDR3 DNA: TGTGCCAGCAGCTCACACGGACAGATTAAGAACACTGAAGCTTTCTTT
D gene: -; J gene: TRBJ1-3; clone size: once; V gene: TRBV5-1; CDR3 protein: CASNGGNTIYF; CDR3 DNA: TGCGCCAGCAACGGGGGAAACACCATATATTTT
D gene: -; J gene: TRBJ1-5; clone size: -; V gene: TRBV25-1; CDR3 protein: CASSEHLSNQPQHF; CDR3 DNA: TGTGCCAGCAGTGAACACCTTAGCAATCAGCCCCAGCATTTT
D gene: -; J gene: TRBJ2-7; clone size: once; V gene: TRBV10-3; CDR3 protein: CAISEGVTDYEQYF; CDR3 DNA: TGTGCCATCAGTGAAGGGGTAACGGATTACGAGCAGTACTTC
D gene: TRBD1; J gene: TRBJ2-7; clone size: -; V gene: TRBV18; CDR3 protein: CASSPGQFYEQYF; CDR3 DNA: TGTGCCAGCTCACCGGGACAGTTCTACGAGCAGTACTTC
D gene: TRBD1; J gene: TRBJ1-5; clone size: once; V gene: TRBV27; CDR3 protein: CASSFLGTDSNQPQHF; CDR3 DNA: TGTGCCAGCAGTTTCCTTGGGACAGATAGCAATCAGCCCCAGCATTTT
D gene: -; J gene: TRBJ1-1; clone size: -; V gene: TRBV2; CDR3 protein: CASSGQRGNTEAFF; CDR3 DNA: TGTGCCAGCAGTGGACAGAGAGGAAACACTGAAGCTTTCTTT
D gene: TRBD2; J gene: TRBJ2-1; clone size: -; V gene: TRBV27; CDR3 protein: CASSLLASGANEQFF; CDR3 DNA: TGTGCCAGCAGTTTATTGGCTAGCGGGGCAAATGAGCAGTTCTTC
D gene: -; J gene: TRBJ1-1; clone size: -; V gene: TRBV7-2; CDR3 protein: CASSLYPPVRAEAFF; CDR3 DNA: TGTGCCAGCAGCTTATACCCCCCGGTGCGGGCTGAAGCTTTCTTT
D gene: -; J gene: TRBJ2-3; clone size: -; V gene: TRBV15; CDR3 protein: CATSRVLAGHGADTQYF; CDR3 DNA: TGTGCCACCAGCAGAGTTCTGGCGGGGCATGGGGCAGATACGCAGTATTTT
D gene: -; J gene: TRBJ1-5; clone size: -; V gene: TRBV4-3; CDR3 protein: CASSQDRYSNQPQHF; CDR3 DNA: TGCGCCAGCAGCCAAGATCGGTATAGCAATCAGCCCCAGCATTTT
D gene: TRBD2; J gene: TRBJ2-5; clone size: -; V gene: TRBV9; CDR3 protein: CASSVGSSGETQYF; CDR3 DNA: TGTGCCAGCAGCGTAGGATCTAGCGGGGAGACCCAGTACTTC
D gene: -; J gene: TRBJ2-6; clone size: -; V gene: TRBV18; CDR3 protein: CASSPVARGANVLTF; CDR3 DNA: TGTGCCAGCTCACCAGTAGCACGGGGGGCCAACGTCCTGACTTTC
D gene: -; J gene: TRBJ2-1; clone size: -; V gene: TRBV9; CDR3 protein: CASSVAAGYPGYNEQFF; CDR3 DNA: TGTGCCAGCAGCGTAGCGGCCGGCTACCCTGGCTACAATGAGCAGTTCTTC
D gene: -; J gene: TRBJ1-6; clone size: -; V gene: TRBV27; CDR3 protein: CASSPSWDVDSPLHF; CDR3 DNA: TGTGCCAGCAGTCCGTCTTGGGACGTCGATTCACCCCTCCACTTT
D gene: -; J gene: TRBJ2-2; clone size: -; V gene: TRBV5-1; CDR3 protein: CASSFSPANTGELFF; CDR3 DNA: TGCGCCAGCAGCTTTTCCCCAGCGAACACCGGGGAGCTGTTTTTT
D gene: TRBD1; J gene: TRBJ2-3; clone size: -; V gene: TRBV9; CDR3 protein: CASRLRDRGTDTQYF; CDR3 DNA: TGTGCCAGCAGACTCCGGGACAGGGGCACAGATACGCAGTATTTT
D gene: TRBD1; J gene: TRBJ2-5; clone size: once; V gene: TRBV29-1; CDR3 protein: CSVRTTGFQETQYF; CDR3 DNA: TGCAGCGTCCGCACGACAGGGTTCCAAGAGACCCAGTACTTC
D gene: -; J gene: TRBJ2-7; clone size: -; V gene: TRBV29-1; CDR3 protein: CSGFDRSSYEQYF; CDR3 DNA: TGCAGCGGGTTCGACCGGAGCTCCTACGAGCAGTATTTC
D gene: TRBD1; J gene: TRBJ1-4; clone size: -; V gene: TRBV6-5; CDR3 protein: CASSTRDRVNEKLFF; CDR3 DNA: TGTGCCAGCAGTACCCGGGACAGGGTAAATGAAAAACTGTTTTTT
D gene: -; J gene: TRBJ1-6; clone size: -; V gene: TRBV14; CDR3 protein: CASSPATYSPLHF; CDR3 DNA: TGTGCCAGCAGCCCCGCTACCTATTCACCCCTCCACTTT
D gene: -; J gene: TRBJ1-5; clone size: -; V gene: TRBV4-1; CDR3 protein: CASSRSSGAGSNQPQHF; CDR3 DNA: TGCGCCAGCAGCCGGAGCTCAGGGGCAGGAAGCAATCAGCCCCAGCATTTT
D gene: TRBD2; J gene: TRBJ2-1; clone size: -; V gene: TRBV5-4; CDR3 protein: CASSLGPAGANEQFF; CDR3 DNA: TGTGCCAGCAGCTTGGGCCCAGCGGGGGCCAATGAGCAGTTCTTC
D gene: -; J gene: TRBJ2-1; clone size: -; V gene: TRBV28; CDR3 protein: CASRPTSERGNEQFF; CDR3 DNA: TGTGCCAGCAGGCCCACTAGCGAGAGGGGGAATGAGCAGTTCTTC
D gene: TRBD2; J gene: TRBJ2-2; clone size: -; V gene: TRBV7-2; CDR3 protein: CASSSPWGLAGLNTGELFF; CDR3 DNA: TGTGCCAGCAGCTCACCCTGGGGACTAGCGGGATTGAACACCGGGGAGCTGTTTTTT
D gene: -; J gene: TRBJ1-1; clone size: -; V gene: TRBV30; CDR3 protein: CAWSVVPKGTEAFF; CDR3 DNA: TGTGCCTGGAGTGTTGTCCCGAAAGGGACTGAAGCTTTCTTT
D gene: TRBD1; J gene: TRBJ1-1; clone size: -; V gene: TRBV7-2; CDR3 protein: CASRLAGGASPAFF; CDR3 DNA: TGTGCCAGCCGATTGGCAGGGGGCGCATCGCCAGCTTTCTTT
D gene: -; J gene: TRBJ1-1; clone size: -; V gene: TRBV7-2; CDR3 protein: CASSRGTMTEAFF; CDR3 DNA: TGTGCCAGCAGCAGGGGGACAATGACTGAAGCTTTCTTT
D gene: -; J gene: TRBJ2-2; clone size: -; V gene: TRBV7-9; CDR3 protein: CASSLVGLGGADTGELFF; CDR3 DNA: TGTGCCAGCAGCTTAGTGGGGCTTGGGGGAGCGGACACCGGGGAGCTGTTTTTT
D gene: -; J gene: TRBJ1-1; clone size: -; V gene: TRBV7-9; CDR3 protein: CASSLSQNTEAFF; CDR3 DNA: TGTGCCAGCAGCTTATCCCAGAACACTGAAGCTTTCTTT
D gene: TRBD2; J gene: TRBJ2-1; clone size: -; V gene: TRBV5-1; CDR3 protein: CASSLESGTSGSGEQFF; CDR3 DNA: TGCGCCAGCAGCTTAGAATCCGGGACTAGCGGGAGTGGTGAGCAGTTCTTC
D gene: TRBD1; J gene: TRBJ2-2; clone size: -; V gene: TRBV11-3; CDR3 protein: CASSSGQAVGGELFF; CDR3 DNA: TGTGCCAGCAGCTCGGGACAGGCGGTCGGCGGGGAGCTGTTTTTT
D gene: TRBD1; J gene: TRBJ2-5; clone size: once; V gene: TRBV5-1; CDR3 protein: CASSPDRAHETQYF; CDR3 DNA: TGCGCCAGCAGCCCGGACAGGGCTCACGAGACCCAGTACTTC
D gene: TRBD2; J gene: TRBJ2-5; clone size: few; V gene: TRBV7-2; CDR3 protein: CASSSRGGAGTSGETQYF; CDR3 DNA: TGTGCCAGCAGCTCCCGGGGGGGGGCAGGGACCTCTGGGGAGACCCAGTACTTC
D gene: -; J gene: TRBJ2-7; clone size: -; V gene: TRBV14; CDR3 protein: CASSPLGGALSYEQYF; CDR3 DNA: TGTGCCAGCAGCCCCCTAGGGGGGGCCCTTTCCTACGAGCAGTACTTC
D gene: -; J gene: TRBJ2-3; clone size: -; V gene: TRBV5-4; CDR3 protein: CASSQGVDTQYF; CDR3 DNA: TGTGCCAGCAGCCAGGGCGTGGATACGCAGTATTTT
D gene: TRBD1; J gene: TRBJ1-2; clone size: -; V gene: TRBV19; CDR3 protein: CASSMGGQVDGGYTF; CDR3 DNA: TGTGCCAGTAGTATGGGAGGACAGGTGGATGGAGGCTACACCTTC
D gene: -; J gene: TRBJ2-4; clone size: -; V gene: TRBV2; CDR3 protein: CASRAQGSRYF; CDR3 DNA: TGTGCCAGCAGGGCACAGGGCTCAAGGTACTTC
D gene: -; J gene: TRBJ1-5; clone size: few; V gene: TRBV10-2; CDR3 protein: CASSGGGGQPQHF; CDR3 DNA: TGCGCCAGCAGTGGGGGGGGAGGTCAGCCCCAGCATTTT
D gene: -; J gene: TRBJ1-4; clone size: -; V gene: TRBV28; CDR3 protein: CASSLRQGGEKLFF; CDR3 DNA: TGTGCCAGCAGTTTAAGGCAGGGAGGTGAAAAACTGTTTTTT
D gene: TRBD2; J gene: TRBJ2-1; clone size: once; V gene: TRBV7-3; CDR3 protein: CASSLNAGAGYNEQFF; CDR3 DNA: TGTGCCAGCAGCTTAAATGCGGGAGCTGGATACAATGAGCAGTTCTTC
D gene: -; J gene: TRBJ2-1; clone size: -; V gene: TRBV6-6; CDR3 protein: CASSYPGLNEQFF; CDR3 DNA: TGTGCCAGCAGTTACCCCGGACTAAATGAGCAGTTCTTC
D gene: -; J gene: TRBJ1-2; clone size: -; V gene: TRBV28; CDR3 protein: CASSSPGLINYGYTF; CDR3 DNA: TGTGCCAGCAGTTCCCCGGGACTGATTAACTATGGCTACACCTTC